This TCR beta chain was sequenced for a study of shared clonotypes between healthy human individuals. TCRdb keeps only in-frame clones here, not all; method: immunoSEQ multiplex PCR. This table holds some 2.3 million clones, 93% found once. Germline V gene data show CDR1 as MNHNS and CDR2 as SASEGT. This CDR3 spans 13 amino acids. With 7 bases removed from V and 1 base from J, the gap between germline ends came to 9 bases. Sequencing used naive CD4+ T cells from PBMCs. Described subset: CD45RA+ positively selected. This TCR came from a man aged 18 to 29 in good health. Some clones in this sample may be carry-over from other donors' samples. J is TRBJ2-3 and V is TRBV6-1; the D gene is possibly TRBD2 (5 bases). The CDR3 bases are TGTGCCAGCATGTCCGGGGGCACAGATACGCAGTATTTT. Protein: CASMSGGTDTQYF.